This T cell receptor (beta chain) was retrieved from a study of T cell responses to AZD1222 COVID-19 vaccine. Some clones are missing from TCRdb's copy, which holds only in-frame ones; the method was immunoSEQ multiplex PCR. The table records roughly 160,000 clones, about 88% of them present only once. Germline V gene data show CDR1 as SGHRS and CDR2 as YFSETQ. The ends lost 4 bases at V and 1 base at J; junction bases unmatched: 4. The length of the CDR3 is 14 residues. The clonotype originates from an adult in good health. This chain joins TRBV5-1 and TRBJ1-1; TRBD1 matches 7 bases. Material: peripheral blood, obtained on day 0 of AZD1222 vaccination. As DNA, the CDR3 is TGCGCCAGCAGCCCTCAGGGGGGGAACACTGAAGCTTTCTTT. Its translation is CASSPQGGNTEAFF. The whole variable domain, filled in from reference TRBV5-1 and TRBJ1-1, reads KAGVTQTPRYLIKTRGQQVTLSCSPISGHRSVSWYQQTPGQGLQFLFEYFSETQRNKGNFPGRFSGRQFSNSRSEMNVSTLELGDSALYLCASSPQGGNTEAFFGQGTRLTVV.